Each of the 20 T cell receptor beta chains below was sequenced from the same sample in a study of OX40 agonist ivuxolimab in advanced cancers. Data came from immunoSEQ multiplex PCR; TCRdb stores just in-frame clones and leaves some out. The sample lists 41,000 or so clones; approximately 86% were seen once. The specimen was CD4+ or CD8+ T cells sorted from blood, collected in a trial of the OX40 agonist ivuxolimab. These receptors all come from an adult with an advanced solid tumor such as melanoma, head and neck, liver or kidney cancer.

V and J are TRBV11-3 and TRBJ2-1, with 7 bases aligning to TRBD2. The CDR3 covers 13 residues. J was trimmed by 5 bases and V by 5 bases; bases with no gene match: 3. Per the germline V gene, CDR1 is SGHNT and CDR2 is YENEEA. DNA of the CDR3: TGTGCCAGCAGCGGGGACTACGACAATGAGCAGTTCTTC. Protein sequence: CASSGDYDNEQFF.

The rearrangement uses TRBV19 and TRBJ1-1; possible D gene TRBD1, 6 bases. The CDR3 runs to 16 residues. V gave up 1 base and J gave up 1 base, with 13 bases separating them. Germline V gives CDR1 LNHDA, CDR2 SQIVND (reference sequence). The CDR3 DNA is TGTGCCAGTAGTATAGGGGGGGCCGCAGGGAACACTGAAGCTTTCTTT. Translation gives CASSIGGAAGNTEAFF. Variable domain in full (rest from reference TRBV19 and TRBJ1-1): DGGITQSPKYLFRKEGQNVTLSCEQNLNHDAMYWYRQDPGQGLRLIYYSQIVNDFQKGDIAEGYSVSREKKESFPLTVTSAQKNPTAFYLCASSIGGAAGNTEAFFGQGTRLTVV.

The CDR3 coding sequence is TGTGCCAGCAGTTGGACAGCCTACCGCGAGCAGTACTTC. Its protein is CASSWTAYREQYF. V is TRBV6-6 and J is TRBJ2-7; D may be TRBD1 (6 bases). Trimming stripped 4 bases from V and 6 bases from J, with 13 bases between. CDR3 length: 13 residues. CDR1 is MNHNY, CDR2 SVGAGI, per germline (reference sequence).

This chain connects TRBV11-2 to TRBJ1-2; D unresolved. V lost 5 bases and J lost 2, with 12 bases in between. CDR1 is SGHAT and CDR2 is FQNNGV in the germline V gene. The CDR3 extends over 14 amino acids. The CDR3 sequence is CASSPGLGNYGYTF. The DNA for the CDR3 is TGTGCCAGCAGCCCGGGTCTGGGGAACTATGGCTACACCTTC.

The chain recombines TRBV28 with TRBJ1-4, with D perhaps matching TRBD1 (5 bases). Germline CDR1 MDHEN, CDR2 SYDVKM. The CDR3 spans 13 residues. V lost 2 bases to trimming and J lost 7 bases, with 8 bases between them. This chain's CDR3 is CASSLQGGEKLFF. The CDR3 DNA sequence: TGTGCCAGCAGTTTACAGGGAGGTGAAAAACTGTTTTTT.

As concerns this clone: In the same sample, other DNA sequences code for this CDR3. J is TRBJ1-5 and V is TRBV7-2; no firm D call. The CDR3 covers 15 residues. CDR1 and CDR2 from the germline V gene are SGHTA and FQGNSA. V gave up 3 bases and J gave up 0 bases, with 9 bases separating them. In nucleotides, the CDR3 is TGTGCCAGCAGCTTGAAAGGGATTAGCAATCAGCCCCAGCATTTT. Residues: CASSLKGISNQPQHF.

This clone was counted between two and nine times. The CDR3 region has the DNA TGTGCCAGCAGTCAAGGGGTTGAAGCTTTCTTT. Translated: CASSQGVEAFF. The genes are TRBV6-5 and TRBJ1-1; perhaps TRBD1 as D (5 bases). Germline loops: CDR1 MNHEY, CDR2 SVGAGI. V gave up 5 bases and J gave up 7 bases, with 8 bases separating them. This CDR3 spans 11 amino acids.

The chain uses TRBV11-2 and TRBJ1-3; no clear D. Trimming shortened V by 4 bases and J by 2 bases, and 9 bases separated the two germline ends. The CDR3 is 14 amino acids. CDR1 and CDR2 from the germline V gene are SGHAT and FQNNGV. CDR3 nucleotides: TGTGCCAGCAGCTCAAACGTCGCTGGAAACACCATATATTTT. Translating it yields CASSSNVAGNTIYF. The variable domain in full, with the rest retrieved from reference TRBV11-2 and TRBJ1-3, is EAGVAQSPRYKIIEKRQSVAFWCNPISGHATLYWYQQILGQGPKLLIQFQNNGVVDDSQLPKDRFSAERLKGVDSTLKIQPAKLEDSAVYLCASSSNVAGNTIYFGEGSWLTVV.

The rearrangement links TRBV11-1 to TRBJ2-5, with 7 positions matching TRBD2. Gene TRBJ2-7 matches the end of the DNA better, so the J call may be wrong. CDR3 length: 17 residues. Germline assignment: CDR1 SGHAT and CDR2 FQDESV (reference sequence). The CDR3: CASSLAGGRSPIYEQYF. CDR3 nucleotides: TGTGCCAGCAGCTTAGCGGGCGGGAGATCACCCATCTACGAGCAGTACTTC.

This rearrangement joins TRBV7-9 to TRBJ2-2; TRBD2 is a possible D gene (7 bases). The CDR3 is 14 residues long. Deletions cut 5 bases from V and 5 bases from J, with 12 bases between. CDR1 is SEHNR and CDR2 is FQNEAQ in the germline V gene (reference sequence). The CDR3 nucleotides read TGTGCCAGCAGCCCGGGGGGCGATACCGGGGAGCTGTTTTTT. It encodes CASSPGGDTGELFF.

The CDR3 nucleotides are TGTGCCACCAGCAGAGGTCTAGAGGGAGGTTCTAATGAAAAACTGTTTTTT. Translated, it gives CATSRGLEGGSNEKLFF. The chain has TRBV15 and TRBJ1-4; D remains unclear. The CDR3 sequence is 17 residues long. The germline CDR1 and CDR2 sequences are LNHNV and YYDKDF (reference sequence). V lost 1 base, J lost 3 bases, and 15 bases lay in between.

The CDR3 coding sequence is TGTGCCAGCAGTGAGAGTTCCCAAGACTTCCACTGGGCCAACGTCCTGACTTTC. Translated, it gives CASSESSQDFHWANVLTF. This sequence joins TRBV6-1 and TRBJ2-6; D unresolved. The CDR3 is 18 amino acids. In germline, CDR1 is MNHNS, CDR2 SASEGT. Trimming left V 3 bases short and J 5 bases short, with 20 bases between.

The chain joins TRBV9 to TRBJ1-1, with TRBD1 matching 7 bases. Trimming took 4 bases from V and 3 from J; bases not matched to a gene: 12. This CDR3 has 16 residues. The germline V gene has CDR1 SGDLS and CDR2 YYNGEE. DNA for the CDR3: TGTGCCAGCAGCCTCTCGGGAGGACAGGAGGACACTGAAGCTTTCTTT. It encodes CASSLSGGQEDTEAFF.

V is TRBV28 and J is TRBJ1-5; 8 bases are a match to TRBD1. This CDR3 has 15 amino acids. Germline V CDR1 and CDR2: MDHEN, SYDVKM. V dropped 4 bases and J dropped 6; count of bases not matched to a gene: 8. As DNA, the CDR3 is TGTGCCAGCAGTTCTCCGACAGGGGAGGCTCAGCCCCAGCATTTT. It yields the protein CASSSPTGEAQPQHF.

The chain uses TRBV18 and TRBJ2-1, with TRBD1 matching over 9 bases. Germline CDR1 KGHSH, CDR2 LQKENI. This CDR3 is 17 amino acids long. V dropped 1 base and J dropped 4; count of bases not matched to a gene: 8. The CDR3 here is CASSPRSGQGLYNEQFF. CDR3 DNA: TGTGCCAGCTCACCACGATCCGGACAGGGGTTATACAATGAGCAGTTCTTC.

This sequence joins TRBV19 and TRBJ2-3; the D is unclear. Per germline, CDR1 LNHDA and CDR2 SQIVND (reference sequence). The CDR3 covers 13 residues. Trimming pared 7 bases from V and 7 bases from J, leaving 15 bases between. As DNA, the CDR3 is TGTGCCAGTACCCCTGCCGGTAGGAATACGCAGTATTTT. It is translated as CASTPAGRNTQYF.

To note about this clone: The junction differs from germline at one of its ends, possibly a read error. The same CDR3 also results from other DNA sequences found in this sample. The chain has TRBV30 and TRBJ2-7; perhaps TRBD2 as D (7 bases). There are 13 residues in the CDR3. The germline gives CDR1 GTSNPN, CDR2 SVGIG (reference sequence). In DNA form, the CDR3 reads TGCGCCTGGAAGCGGGACAACTCCTACGAGCAGTACTTC. Protein sequence: CAWKRDNSYEQYF.

The chain carries TRBV2 and TRBJ2-1; TRBD1 matches 9 bases. Germline assignment: CDR1 SNHLY and CDR2 FYNNEI. V lost 6 bases, J lost 5 bases, and 8 bases stayed unmatched. The CDR3 loop spans 15 amino acids. CDR3 sequence (DNA): TGTGCCAGCAGGTCGTACAGGGGGCTAAACAATGAGCAGTTCTTC. As protein: CASRSYRGLNNEQFF.

V usage is TRBV30 and J usage is TRBJ1-1; unclear D gene. V lost 8 bases, J lost 3 bases, and 7 bases lay in between. The CDR3 is made up of 10 amino acids. The germline V gene has CDR1 GTSNPN and CDR2 SVGIG (reference sequence). CDR3 protein: CAGGHTEAFF. CDR3 DNA sequence: TGTGCCGGAGGGCACACTGAAGCTTTCTTT.

V is TRBV7-9 and J is TRBJ2-1; D remains ambiguous. Trimming pared 3 bases from V and 8 bases from J, leaving 20 bases between. In germline, CDR1 is SEHNR, CDR2 FQNEAQ (reference sequence). The CDR3 consists of 16 residues. The DNA of the CDR3 is TGTGCCAGCAGCTTGGTCCGTTGGGCGGATGGCGATGAGCAGTTCTTC. This sequence encodes CASSLVRWADGDEQFF.